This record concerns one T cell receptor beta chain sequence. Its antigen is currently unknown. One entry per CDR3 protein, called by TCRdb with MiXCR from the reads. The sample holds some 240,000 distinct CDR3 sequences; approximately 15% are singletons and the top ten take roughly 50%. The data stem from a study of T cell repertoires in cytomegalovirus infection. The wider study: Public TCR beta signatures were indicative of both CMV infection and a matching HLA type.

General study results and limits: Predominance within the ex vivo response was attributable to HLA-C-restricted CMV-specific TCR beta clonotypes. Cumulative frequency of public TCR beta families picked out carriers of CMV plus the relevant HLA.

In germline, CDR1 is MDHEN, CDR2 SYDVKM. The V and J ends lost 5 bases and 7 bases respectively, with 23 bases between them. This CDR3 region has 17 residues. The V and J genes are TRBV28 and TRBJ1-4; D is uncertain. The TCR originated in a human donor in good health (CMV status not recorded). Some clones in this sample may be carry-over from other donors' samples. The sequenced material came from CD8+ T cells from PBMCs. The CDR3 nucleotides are TGTGCCAGCAGTAGTACATGGGCACCTGCAGAAACTGAAAAACTGTTTTTT. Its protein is CASSSTWAPAETEKLFF.